Given below is one T cell receptor (beta chain) in context. The entry originates in a study of blood T cell repertoires in COVID-19. Whole-study context: In each case, the material was cDNA or gDNA derived from T cells, B-cell-depleted T cells, or PBMCs.

The CDR3 covers 11 residues. Trimming removed 7 bases at V and 10 bases at J, with 13 bases between. The V gene's germline CDR1 is MNHEY and CDR2 SVGAGI. In the source study's methods: Amplification with reference gene primers provided the estimates of nucleated cell counts. The table came from immunoSEQ multiplex PCR; TCRdb's copy has only in-frame clones and leaves some out. V and J calls and clone size follow that table, whereas D and trimming were derived from the DNA. This sample has more than 100,000 clones, with 89% found just once. The sequenced material came from peripheral blood. The clonotype was recovered from a woman older than 75 in a cohort sampled during active COVID-19. V usage is TRBV6-5 and J usage is TRBJ2-5, with no clear D. The CDR3 region has the DNA TGTGCCAGCACTCTTCTTACTTTCCAGTACTTC. Translating it yields CASTLLTFQYF.